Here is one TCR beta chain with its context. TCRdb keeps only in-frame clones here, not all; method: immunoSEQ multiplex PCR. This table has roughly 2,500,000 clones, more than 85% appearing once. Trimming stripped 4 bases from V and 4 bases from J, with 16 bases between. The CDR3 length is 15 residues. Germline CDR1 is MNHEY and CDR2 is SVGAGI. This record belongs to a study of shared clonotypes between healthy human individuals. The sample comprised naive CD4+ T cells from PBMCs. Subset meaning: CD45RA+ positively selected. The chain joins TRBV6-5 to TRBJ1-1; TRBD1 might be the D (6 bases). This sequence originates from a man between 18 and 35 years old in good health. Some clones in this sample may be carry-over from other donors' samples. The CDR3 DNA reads TGTGCCAGCAGTTCCCCGCTGGACAGAATCACTGAAGCTTTCTTT. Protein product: CASSSPLDRITEAFF.